The clone carrying this T cell receptor beta chain appeared once. The antigen remains undetermined. Germline V gene lookup returns CDR1 LGHNA and CDR2 YNFKEQ. CDR3 length: 18 amino acids. The junction had 13 bases not matched to a gene; V was cut back by 3 bases and J by 4 bases. Assay used: immunoSEQ multiplex PCR; TCRdb lists only in-frame clones, some missing. Of 99,000 or so clones in the sample, just under 95% were seen once. This record comes from a study of graft-versus-host responses after intestinal transplantation. For the study at large: Following induction with anti-thymocyte globulin, all recipients were given tacrolimus and steroids for about 3 years. Findings of the study overall: There were GvH clones found in recipient marrow, and some of them appeared first in ileum or blood. Within allografts, high graft-versus-host to host-versus-graft clonal ratios were seen among patients with graft-donor T cell macrochimerism.

This material consisted of unstimulated CD8+ T cells sorted from spleen or lymph node cells, taken before transplant. This chain uses TRBV4-2 with TRBJ2-2; 8 bases match TRBD2. This TCR was recovered from a human donor who was the organ donor for an intestinal transplant. This CDR3 reads CASSQSNLRGAGTGELFF. The DNA of the CDR3 is TGTGCCAGCAGCCAGAGTAACTTGCGGGGGGCCGGCACCGGGGAGCTGTTTTTT.